The rows below give T cell receptor beta chains drawn from one sample of a study of CD8+CD57+ T cells in acquired aplastic anemia. TCRdb analysed the reads with MiXCR anew, one entry per CDR3 protein. Seen here are approximately 150,000 distinct CDR3 sequences, roughly two thirds observed once, and the top ten hold 35% to 60%. The sequencing sample was made of sorted CD4+, CD8+, or CD8+CD57+ T cells (not recorded which) from PBMCs. The receptors shown here come from a human donor with aplastic anemia. The conserved cysteine and the conserved F or W are not part of the CDR3 here. The D gene is left open where the match is weak.

>TRBV2|TRBD2|TRBJ2-5
ASLHSGTWSQTQY
>TRBV5-1|NA|TRBJ2-3
ASSLEPSTDTQY
>TRBV20-1|TRBD2|TRBJ2-5
SADSPSGRAQETQY
>TRBV19|TRBD2|TRBJ2-7
ASSSSRTSGSSYEQY
>TRBV7-9|NA|TRBJ2-7
ASSPTTGEPTYEQY
>TRBV7-2|NA|TRBJ2-7
ASSLGQGDSYEQY
>TRBV15|TRBD1|TRBJ2-7
ATSRGRGQAYEQY
>TRBV6-1|TRBD1|TRBJ1-6
ASHRGPNSPLH
>TRBV2|NA|TRBJ2-7
ATSDARVPYEQY
>TRBV4-1|NA|TRBJ1-2
ASVRTAIFGWGYT
>TRBV10-3|TRBD1|TRBJ1-6
AIDAAGTANSPLH